Listed here are 22 T cell receptor beta chains from one sample, sequenced in a study of vaccination effects on CD4 cells after COVID-19 (dated by TCRdb to 2022 to 2024). These receptors are not linked to any known antigen. In the ViraFEST assay, PBMC were stimulated with viral peptide pools, and antigen-specific CD4+ T cell clonotypes were then identified by expansion using TCR sequencing. After roughly 11 days of culture, CD4+ T cells were isolated with the EasySep CD4+ T cell isolation kit. Negative nucleocapsid antibody results before and after vaccination confirmed that the healthy vaccine recipients had no prior SARS-CoV-2 infection. The library was built by means of the immunoSEQ multiplex PCR assay. Entries here come from immuneACCESS through TCRdb and include only in-frame sequences with V and J called. Some clones fail to appear in such tables; in the studies checked, an unresolved V gene covers under half of the shortfall, and the cause of the remainder is unknown. Within this sample are tens of thousands of clones, with 76% of them counted one time only. Around 3% of the sample belongs to the ten largest clones.

The sample consisted of CD4+ T cells from PBMCs cultured with HCoV-NL63 spike peptides, taken before COVID-19 vaccination. This specimen's cell subset or site label, per the study, means: HCoV-NL63 spike overlapping peptide pool stimulation. Receptor source: a human donor who received a COVID-19 vaccine.

V and J are TRBV10-3 and TRBJ1-2, with 9 positions matching TRBD1. The V segment lost 4 bases and the J segment 7 bases; nucleotides outside the gene matches: 1. The germline gives CDR1 ENHRY, CDR2 SYGVKD. CDR3 size: 12 residues. CDR3 region: CAISGTGAGYTF. The CDR3 nucleotides read TGTGCCATCAGTGGGACAGGGGCTGGCTACACCTTC.

The rearrangement joins TRBV24-1 to TRBJ2-3, with D possibly matching TRBD2 (6 bases). CDR3 length equals 16 residues. V lost 6 bases to trimming and J lost 4 bases, with 19 bases between them. Germline loops: CDR1 KGHDR, CDR2 SFDVKD. CDR3 protein: CATSRTTGGTADTQYF. DNA for the CDR3: TGTGCCACCAGTAGGACCACTGGGGGGACGGCAGATACGCAGTATTTT.

The chain has TRBV18 and TRBJ1-2; 10 bases fit TRBD1. This CDR3 contains 15 residues. Germline CDR1 reads KGHSH; CDR2 reads LQKENI. Germline trimming cut 4 bases from V and 1 base from J; bases unmatched to any gene: 3. DNA of the CDR3: TGTGCCAGCTCACGAGGGACAGGGGATAACTATGGCTACACCTTC. Translated, it gives CASSRGTGDNYGYTF.

This rearrangement joins TRBV19 to TRBJ2-1; D remains unclear. Between the trimmed V and J ends, which lost 2 bases and 1 base, there was a span of 9 bases. Looked up from germline, CDR1 is LNHDA and CDR2 is SQIVND (reference sequence). CDR3 length equals 15 residues. In DNA, the CDR3 is TGTGCCAGTAGTATAAGGGATAGGTCCTACAATGAGCAGTTCTTC. Encoded protein: CASSIRDRSYNEQFF.

The chain carries TRBV3-1 (or the pseudogene TRBV3-2) and TRBJ2-3; either TRBD1 or TRBD2 may fit D (5 bases each). The CDR3 sequence is 15 residues long. The ends were cut back, 4 bases at V and 6 bases at J, with 17 bases in the middle. The V gene's germline CDR1 is LGHDT and CDR2 YNNKEL (reference sequence). As DNA, the CDR3 is TGTGCCAGCAGCCCCCGGGGCTACTCTGAGGATACGCAGTATTTT. Protein product: CASSPRGYSEDTQYF.

V is TRBV5-1 and J is TRBJ1-3; unclear D gene. The ends were cut back, 0 bases at V and 5 bases at J, with 15 bases in the middle. This CDR3 comprises 16 residues. Germline CDR1 reads SGHRS; CDR2 reads YFSETQ. Here the CDR3 DNA reads TGCGCCAGCAGCTTGGATGGATGGCAGACCCGAAACACCATATATTTT. Its translation: CASSLDGWQTRNTIYF.

The rearrangement joins TRBV7-9 to TRBJ2-4, with 7 nucleotides matching TRBD1. J lost 1 base, V lost 5 bases, and 8 bases had no gene match. The CDR3 contains 16 residues. Looked up from germline, CDR1 is SEHNR and CDR2 is FQNEAQ (reference sequence). In DNA, the CDR3 is TGTGCCAGCAGCCCGACAGGGCCGGAGGCCAAAAACATTCAGTACTTC. Protein: CASSPTGPEAKNIQYF.

The J gene is TRBJ2-3, the V gene TRBV5-1, with D perhaps matching TRBD1 (6 bases). Between the trimmed V and J ends, which lost 0 bases and 1 base, there was a span of 15 bases. This CDR3 is built from 17 residues. The V gene's germline CDR1 is SGHRS and CDR2 YFSETQ. CDR3 DNA sequence: TGCGCCAGCAGCTTGGATCCGGCCGGACAGCGCACAGATACGCAGTATTTT. It is translated as CASSLDPAGQRTDTQYF.

The chain recombines TRBV6-6 with TRBJ2-2; D is possibly TRBD2 (6 bases). With 7 bases removed from V and 1 base from J, the gap between germline ends came to 13 bases. The CDR3 loop spans 15 amino acids. Per germline, CDR1 MNHNY and CDR2 SVGAGI (reference sequence). CDR3 sequence reads: CASIPGGVNTGELFF. The CDR3 DNA follows: TGTGCCAGCATCCCTGGCGGGGTGAACACCGGGGAGCTGTTTTTT.

The chain is built from TRBV12-3 or TRBV12-4 and TRBJ2-5, with D hard to call. The CDR3 runs 12 residues. The V end lost 3 bases, the J end lost 5 bases, and 7 bases lay between the germline ends. The CDR3 loop is CASSFIRETQYF. In DNA form, the CDR3 reads TGTGCCAGCAGTTTTATACGGGAGACCCAGTACTTC.

The chain couples TRBV24-1 to TRBJ2-5; no reliable D call. Trimming pared 0 bases from V and 5 bases from J, leaving 18 bases between. This CDR3 region has 17 residues. Germline CDR1 reads KGHDR; CDR2 reads SFDVKD. CDR3 sequence (DNA): TGTGCCACCAGTGATTTGGCTGGCAGTTCCTCCAGGGAGACCCAGTACTTC. Its protein is CATSDLAGSSSRETQYF.

This chain uses TRBV18 with TRBJ2-2; D not certain. Trimming took off 1 base at V and 7 bases at J, with 7 bases between the two ends. Germline V gene lookup returns CDR1 KGHSH and CDR2 LQKENI. The CDR3 loop spans 13 amino acids. The CDR3 sequence is CASSPLKYGELFF. The CDR3 bases are TGTGCCAGCTCACCACTTAAGTACGGGGAGCTGTTTTTT.

This clone has a handful of counts. This chain uses TRBV5-8 with TRBJ2-7; no definite D call. Between the trimmed V and J ends, which lost 4 bases and 0 bases, there was a span of 14 bases. This CDR3 has 15 amino acids. Germline CDR1 SGHTS, CDR2 YDEGEE. Written as DNA, the CDR3 is TGTGCCAGCAGCCCCTGGGCTTCGAGCTCCTACGAGCAGTACGTC. Its translation: CASSPWASSSYEQYV.

This rearrangement joins TRBV18 to TRBJ1-5; a possible D gene is TRBD1 (5 bases). This CDR3 is built from 16 residues. CDR1 KGHSH and CDR2 LQKENI come from the germline V gene. V dropped 6 bases and J dropped 1 base, with 16 bases sitting between them. CDR3 in DNA: TGTGCCAGCTCCCCGAACGGGGCGGGGAGCAATCAGCCCCAGCATTTT. It is translated as CASSPNGAGSNQPQHF.

Only a few counts were recorded for this clone. The V and J genes are TRBV28 and TRBJ1-5, with 7 bases identical to TRBD1. The germline V gene has CDR1 MDHEN and CDR2 SYDVKM. J gave up 0 bases and V 3 bases, and 14 bases lay outside the gene matches. The CDR3 covers 19 residues. The DNA for the CDR3 is TGTGCCAGCAGTTTGGTGGCCCTGACAGGGTCCTATAGCAATCAGCCCCAGCATTTT. Its protein is CASSLVALTGSYSNQPQHF.

This sequence joins TRBV6-2 or TRBV6-3 and TRBJ1-6; D not certain. This CDR3 is 15 amino acids long. V lost 3 bases and J 8 bases, leaving 14 bases between the germline ends. Germline CDR1 and CDR2: MNHEY and SVGEGT. The CDR3 DNA follows: TGTGCCAGCAGTTATCGGGCCTTCGGATATTCACCCCTCCACTTT. Amino acids: CASSYRAFGYSPLHF.

The V call is TRBV5-1, the J call TRBJ2-2, with D possibly matching TRBD1 (5 bases). The CDR3 contains 13 residues. Trimming took off 2 bases at V and 6 bases at J, with 8 bases between the two ends. Germline lookup yields CDR1 SGHRS and CDR2 YFSETQ. The CDR3 DNA follows: TGCGCCAGCAGCTTTCAGGGATCCGGGGAGCTGTTTTTT. Protein: CASSFQGSGELFF.

The chain recombines TRBV11-1 with TRBJ2-1, with no clear D. The CDR3 is 15 residues long. The V end was cut by 4 bases, the J end by 0 bases, with 10 bases between. Germline CDR1 is SGHAT and CDR2 is FQDESV (reference sequence). The CDR3 bases are TGTGCCAGCAGCTCCGACAAGAGCTCCTACAATGAGCAGTTCTTC. Its protein is CASSSDKSSYNEQFF.

As concerns this clone: The junction differs from germline at one of its ends, possibly a read error. Other DNA sequences in the same sample also yield this CDR3. The chain joins TRBV6-6 to TRBJ1-1, with D unclear. The CDR3 sequence is 12 residues long. Per the germline V gene, CDR1 is MNHNY and CDR2 is SVGAGI (reference sequence). The CDR3 sequence: CASRVSNTEAFF. The CDR3 nucleotides are TGTGCCAGCAGGGTGTCGAACACTGAAGCCTTCTTT.

CDR3 in amino acids: CASSILGGSNQPQHF. The CDR3, as DNA: TGTGCCAGTAGTATTCTGGGGGGTAGCAATCAGCCCCAGCATTTT. This chain uses TRBV19 with TRBJ1-5; a possible D gene is TRBD1 (5 bases). This CDR3 has 15 residues. From germline, CDR1 is LNHDA and CDR2 SQIVND (reference sequence). V lost 3 bases and J lost 0, with 9 bases in between.

This rearrangement joins TRBV12-3 or TRBV12-4 to TRBJ1-3; unclear D gene. Between the trimmed V and J ends, which lost 6 bases and 5 bases, there was a span of 8 bases. The CDR3 consists of 12 residues. The CDR3 region has the DNA TGTGCCAGCAGCCCAAGTCGAAACACCATATATTTT. It is translated as CASSPSRNTIYF.

The chain links TRBV2 to TRBJ2-5; the match to TRBD1 covers 7 bases. Germline V gene sequence: CDR1 SNHLY, CDR2 FYNNEI. V dropped 3 bases and J dropped 5; count of bases not matched to a gene: 6. The length of the CDR3 is 14 residues. The CDR3 here is CASSDQQGSETQYF. As DNA, the CDR3 is TGTGCCAGCAGTGACCAACAGGGGTCGGAGACCCAGTACTTC.